A single sample is the source of the 11 T cell receptor beta chains below, sequenced in a study of post-analysis software for immune sequencing data. Sequencing libraries made from TCR beta cDNA carried unique molecular identifiers. TCRdb ran MiXCR on the PCR reads and lists one entry per CDR3 protein. The sample lists about 680,000 distinct CDR3 sequences, 59% occurring once. Findings and caveats of the study: Several TRBV segments, TRBV5-6, TRBV5-1 and TRBV20-1 among them, were found more frequent in patients than controls.

The antigens these receptors bind are not known. Sequenced material: blood. Receptors were obtained from a girl aged 2 to 9 with multiple sclerosis.

The rearrangement links TRBV7-9 to TRBJ2-1; D not certain. The germline V gene has CDR1 SEHNR and CDR2 FQNEAQ (reference sequence). This CDR3 is 16 amino acids long. V dropped 5 bases and J dropped 1 base, with 15 bases sitting between them. The CDR3 nucleotides read TGTGCCAGCAGCCCCGCTCGCCAGCCATCCTACAATGAGCAGTTCTTC. This gives the protein CASSPARQPSYNEQFF.

The chain employs TRBV20-1 and TRBJ2-3; a possible D gene is TRBD2 (5 bases). The CDR3 has 14 amino acids. Germline assignment: CDR1 DFQATT and CDR2 SNEGSKA (reference sequence). Trimming left V 3 bases short and J 4 bases short, with 14 bases between. DNA of the CDR3: TGCAGTGCTAGTCCTAACGGGGTCCCAGATACGCAGTATTTT. Amino acid sequence: CSASPNGVPDTQYF.

About this clonotype itself: One junction end does not reproduce the germline sequence, and a read error may be involved. The chain couples TRBV9 to TRBJ2-1; TRBD2 is a possible D gene (6 bases). The CDR3 covers 14 residues. Germline-derived CDR1 and CDR2 are SGDLS and YYNGEE. For the CDR3, the DNA is TGTGCCGGCAGCGTAATGGCTAGCGAAAAAGAGCAGTTCTTC. This gives the protein CAGSVMASEKEQFF.

This clonotype came up a few times. The chain has TRBV7-2 and TRBJ1-2, with TRBD1 identical over 7 bases. Germline V CDR1 and CDR2: SGHTA, FQGNSA. CDR3 size: 17 residues. V lost 2 bases to trimming and J lost 4 bases; unmatched junction nucleotides: 13. The CDR3 spells CASSLIHGTEEGYGYTF. The CDR3 nucleotides are TGTGCCAGCAGCTTAATCCATGGGACAGAAGAAGGCTATGGCTACACCTTC.

This chain uses TRBV6-4 with TRBJ2-1, with TRBD1 matching 11 bases. This CDR3 comprises 14 residues. Trimming removed 2 bases from V and 6 bases from J; junction bases left unmatched: 0. Germline V lookup: CDR1 MRHNA, CDR2 SNTAGT. The DNA for the CDR3 is TGTGCCAGCAGTGACGGGACAGGGGGCAATGAGCAGTTCTTC. It translates to CASSDGTGGNEQFF.

The chain combines TRBV12-3 or TRBV12-4 with TRBJ1-1; possible D gene TRBD1, 6 bases. CDR3 length: 12 residues. V lost 5 bases and J lost 7, with 11 bases in between. The DNA of the CDR3 is TGTGCCAGCAGTAGGGGGAGGGTTGAAGCTTTCTTT. Its translation is CASSRGRVEAFF.

This clonotype was observed once. V usage is TRBV11-2 and J usage is TRBJ2-4; no definite D call. Germline CDR1 reads SGHAT; CDR2 reads FQNNGV. The V end was cut by 4 bases, the J end by 1 base, with 14 bases between. This CDR3 region has 16 residues. The CDR3 protein is CASSSQLWAAKNIQYF. The CDR3 DNA sequence: TGTGCCAGCAGCTCTCAGCTGTGGGCGGCCAAAAACATTCAGTACTTC.

This rearrangement joins TRBV9 to TRBJ2-1; TRBD1 agrees at 7 bases. CDR1 and CDR2 (germline): SGDLS, YYNGEE. V lost 0 bases to trimming and J lost 9 bases; unmatched junction nucleotides: 0. The CDR3 length is 12 residues. The CDR3 reads CASSVDRGEQFF. The CDR3 DNA reads as TGTGCCAGCAGCGTAGACAGGGGTGAGCAGTTCTTC.

Comment on this clonotype: A junction end diverges from the germline sequence, so it may reflect a read error. The chain has TRBV12-3 or TRBV12-4 and TRBJ2-5; 8 nucleotides line up with TRBD1. The CDR3 contains 14 residues. CDR3 coding DNA: TGTGCCAGCAGTTGGACAGGGAAAGAAGAGGCCCAGTACTTC. Translated: CASSWTGKEEAQYF.

V and J are TRBV4-3 and TRBJ1-2; D gene unclear. The CDR3 is made up of 13 amino acids. The germline V gene has CDR1 LGHNA and CDR2 YSLEER. V was trimmed by 1 base and J by 4 bases, leaving 7 bases between them. The CDR3 sequence is CASSQVGAYGYTF. The CDR3 DNA reads TGCGCCAGCAGCCAAGTGGGAGCCTATGGCTACACCTTC.

This chain uses TRBV27 with TRBJ2-3, with a tentative D call TRBD2 (5 bases). V was pared by 6 bases and J by 1 base, with 14 bases between. CDR1 and CDR2 from the germline V gene are MNHEY and SMNVEV (reference sequence). The CDR3 has 15 residues. CDR3 in amino acids: CASSRGNTGTDTQYF. CDR3 nucleotides: TGTGCCAGCAGCCGAGGGAATACAGGCACAGATACGCAGTATTTT.